Sequencing of this T cell receptor (beta chain) was carried out in a study of T cells of healthy individuals. This clonotype was counted between two and nine times. MiXCR, run by TCRdb on the 5' RACE reads, gives a single entry per CDR3 protein. In the table there are around 100,000 distinct CDR3 sequences, 17% of which are singletons. CDR1 is SGHAT and CDR2 is FQNNGV in the germline V gene. The CDR3 sequence is 17 residues long. With V trimmed by 6 bases and J by 0 bases, 11 bases remained unmatched. The chain carries TRBV11-2 and TRBJ2-3, with 8 bases aligning to TRBD2. This clonotype was obtained from a human donor in good health. The CDR3 is CASSSGTGSSSTDTQYF. CDR3 bases: TGTGCCAGCAGTAGCGGGACGGGTTCTTCTAGCACAGATACGCAGTATTTT.